What follows are 23 T cell receptor beta chains derived from one specimen sequenced in a study of blood T cell repertoires in COVID-19. Data came from immunoSEQ multiplex PCR; TCRdb stores just in-frame clones and leaves some out. Counted here are roughly 500,000 clones, 75% to 90% occurring once; the ten biggest clones make up approximately 0.9%. Sample: peripheral blood. All receptors derive from a man between 18 and 35 years old with COVID-19, enrolled during active disease.

This chain's CDR3 is CASSIATAGYGYTF. CDR3 nucleotides: TGTGCCAGTAGTATAGCGACGGCAGGCTATGGCTACACCTTC. The V call is TRBV19, the J call TRBJ1-2; no clear D gene. The CDR3 runs to 14 residues. V lost 1 base to trimming and J lost 4 bases, with 10 bases between them. Per the germline V gene, CDR1 is LNHDA and CDR2 is SQIVND (reference sequence).

V and J are TRBV5-8 and TRBJ2-1, with D maybe TRBD1 (5 bases). The germline V and J ends were trimmed by 4 bases and 10 bases, with 18 bases remaining between them. Germline-derived CDR1 and CDR2 are SGHTS and YDEGEE. The CDR3 contains 14 residues. Here the CDR3 DNA reads TGTGCCAGCAGCCACGACAGCCTGGGTGGGGAGCAGTTCTTC. Protein product: CASSHDSLGGEQFF.

V and J are TRBV6-6 and TRBJ2-7; tentatively, D is TRBD2 (6 bases). The V gene lost 3 bases and the J gene lost 3 bases, with 15 bases spanning the gap. Germline CDR1 and CDR2: MNHNY and SVGAGI (reference sequence). This CDR3 is built from 15 residues. CDR3 sequence: CASSYTSRSNYEQYF. Here the CDR3 DNA reads TGTGCCAGCAGTTATACTAGCCGAAGTAACTACGAGCAGTACTTC.

This chain connects TRBV7-2 to TRBJ1-3, with a weak D call TRBD1 (6 bases). CDR3 size: 16 residues. V was clipped by 1 base and J by 0 bases, with 10 bases between them. Germline-derived CDR1 and CDR2 are SGHTA and FQGNSA. The CDR3 spells CASSLVGQVSGNTIYF. The CDR3 region has the DNA TGTGCCAGCAGCTTAGTGGGACAAGTCTCTGGAAACACCATATATTTT.

DNA for the CDR3: TGTGCCAGCAGCTTGGCGGTCGTCGGACAGGGTCGTACCGGGGAGCTGTTTTTT. Translation gives CASSLAVVGQGRTGELFF. The chain is built from TRBV5-5 and TRBJ2-2; 8 nucleotides agree with TRBD1. This CDR3 comprises 18 residues. Germline trimming cut 0 bases from V and 5 bases from J; bases unmatched to any gene: 12. Germline loops: CDR1 SGHKS, CDR2 YYEKEE (reference sequence).

The V call is TRBV11-2, the J call TRBJ2-7; D is ambiguous. V lost 4 bases to trimming and J lost 4 bases, with 11 bases between them. The CDR3 runs 13 residues. The germline V gene encodes CDR1 SGHAT and CDR2 FQNNGV. The chain's CDR3 is CASSSLAEYEQYF. The CDR3 region has the DNA TGTGCCAGCAGCTCCCTGGCCGAATACGAGCAGTACTTC.

The J gene is TRBJ2-1, the V gene TRBV6-5; TRBD1 matches 9 bases. The CDR3 totals 16 residues. After removal of 2 bases from V and 4 bases from J, the junction contained 6 bases not matched to a gene. Per the germline V gene, CDR1 is MNHEY and CDR2 is SVGAGI. This CDR3 reads CASSYMGDREYNEQFF. CDR3 DNA: TGTGCCAGCAGTTACATGGGGGACAGGGAGTACAATGAGCAGTTCTTC.

The chain recombines TRBV10-3 with TRBJ1-1, with 7 positions matching TRBD1. Unmatched junction bases numbered 8, after V lost 5 bases and J lost 5 bases. The germline V gene encodes CDR1 ENHRY and CDR2 SYGVKD. There are 14 residues in the CDR3. The CDR3 loop reads CAISRTGRETEAFF. The CDR3, as DNA: TGTGCCATCAGTCGGACAGGAAGGGAGACTGAAGCTTTCTTT.

This clone was counted a few times. The gene calls are TRBV18 and TRBJ2-7; 11 bases are a match to TRBD2. Germline V gene data show CDR1 as KGHSH and CDR2 as LQKENI. The V and J ends lost 3 bases and 2 bases, in that order; junction bases with no gene match: 6. This CDR3 region has 16 residues. CDR3 protein: CASSPSTSGSPYEQYF. In DNA, the CDR3 is TGTGCCAGCTCACCGAGCACTAGCGGGAGTCCCTACGAGCAGTACTTC.

The chain carries TRBV27 and TRBJ2-1; TRBD1 is a possible D gene (6 bases). The CDR3 loop spans 14 amino acids. V was cut by 6 bases and J by 2 bases, with 11 bases left in between. The germline V gene has CDR1 MNHEY and CDR2 SMNVEV (reference sequence). CDR3 bases: TGTGCCAGCAGCTCTAGGACAGCCTACAATGAGCAGTTCTTC. It translates to CASSSRTAYNEQFF.

This rearrangement joins TRBV4-1 to TRBJ2-7; the D gene is possibly TRBD2 (5 bases). Trimming stripped 1 base from V and 2 bases from J, with 6 bases between. From germline, CDR1 is MGHRA and CDR2 YSYEKL. This CDR3 contains 13 residues. This CDR3 is CASSQAGTYEQYF. The CDR3 DNA is TGCGCCAGCAGCCAAGCCGGGACCTACGAGCAGTACTTC.

The chain recombines TRBV15 with TRBJ2-7; 14 bases agree with TRBD2. Germline V gene data show CDR1 as LNHNV and CDR2 as YYDKDF (reference sequence). The V segment lost 5 bases and the J segment 3 bases; nucleotides outside the gene matches: 9. The CDR3 spans 17 residues. The CDR3 bases are TGTGCCACCAGCCCCGGGACTAGCGGGAGTTGGCGCTACGAGCAGTACTTC. Protein: CATSPGTSGSWRYEQYF.

The gene calls are TRBV2 and TRBJ1-6; D is undetermined. Deletions cut 3 bases from V and 7 bases from J, with 13 bases between. The germline gives CDR1 SNHLY, CDR2 FYNNEI. The CDR3 has 15 residues. The CDR3 coding sequence is TGTGCCAGCAGTGAGTCTAATTTCGCAAATTCACCCCTCCACTTT. Its protein product is CASSESNFANSPLHF.

The V and J genes are TRBV21-1 and TRBJ1-1; TRBD1 is taken as the D call from the table, unchecked against the DNA. TRBV21-1 is annotated as a pseudogene. This CDR3 has 17 residues. CDR3 protein: CASSAHRSQQMNTEAFF. For the CDR3, the DNA is TGTGCCAGCAGCGCCCACAGGTCACAACAAATGAACACTGAAGCTTTCTTT.

V is TRBV7-9 and J is TRBJ2-7; TRBD2 might be the D (6 bases). This CDR3 has 13 amino acids. V was cut by 0 bases and J by 6 bases, with 9 bases left in between. Germline V CDR1 and CDR2: SEHNR, FQNEAQ (reference sequence). The CDR3, as DNA: TGTGCCAGCAGCTTAGCAGGCGGGGTCGAGCAGTACTTC. It specifies CASSLAGGVEQYF.

CDR3: CASSQSLSQTEAFF. The CDR3 bases are TGCGCCAGCAGCCAATCATTATCGCAGACTGAAGCTTTCTTT. This chain links TRBV4-1 with TRBJ1-1; D uncertain. V lost 2 bases and J 5 bases, leaving 12 bases between the germline ends. Germline values: CDR1 MGHRA, CDR2 YSYEKL. There are 14 residues in the CDR3.

The chain uses TRBV24-1 and TRBJ2-1; a possible D gene is TRBD2 (6 bases). The V gene's germline CDR1 is KGHDR and CDR2 SFDVKD. The germline V and J ends were trimmed by 4 bases and 0 bases, with 12 bases remaining between them. There are 16 residues in the CDR3. The CDR3 sequence: CATSDLRESSYNEQFF. The CDR3 DNA reads as TGTGCCACCAGTGACCTCCGGGAGAGCTCCTACAATGAGCAGTTCTTC.

The chain is built from TRBV5-1 and TRBJ2-1; a weak D match, TRBD2 (6 bases). CDR3 length: 14 amino acids. Germline V gene lookup returns CDR1 SGHRS and CDR2 YFSETQ. Trimming removed 4 bases from V and 4 bases from J, with 12 bases in between. The chain's CDR3 is CASSLWTKYNEQFF. CDR3 in DNA: TGCGCCAGCAGCCTATGGACTAAGTACAATGAGCAGTTCTTC.

The sample holds one count of this clone. The chain recombines TRBV5-6 with TRBJ2-3, with D possibly TRBD1 on 6 matching bases. The germline V gene encodes CDR1 SGHDT and CDR2 YYEEEE. This CDR3 is 15 amino acids long. Trimming left V 3 bases short and J 2 bases short, with 13 bases between. As DNA, the CDR3 is TGTGCCAGCAGCTGCCGGGACACCTCCACAGATACGCAGTATTTT. Translating gives CASSCRDTSTDTQYF.

CDR3 coding DNA: TGTGCCAGCTCACCATTTCAAACGGACTCGGGTAATACGCAGTATTTT. It specifies CASSPFQTDSGNTQYF. The chain links TRBV18 to TRBJ2-3; D might be TRBD2 (5 bases). V was cut by 2 bases and J by 7 bases, with 19 bases left in between. Germline V gives CDR1 KGHSH, CDR2 LQKENI. There are 16 residues in the CDR3.

This chain uses TRBV27 with TRBJ1-1; D gene uncertain. The germline gives CDR1 MNHEY, CDR2 SMNVEV (reference sequence). V lost 6 bases to trimming and J lost 4 bases, with 12 bases between them. This CDR3 spans 13 amino acids. The CDR3 coding sequence is TGTGCCAGCAGGAACCCAAGGAGCACTGAAGCTTTCTTT. This sequence encodes CASRNPRSTEAFF.

This clone was seen only a few times. The CDR3 sequence is CASSVVDTNTEAFF. CDR3 sequence (DNA): TGTGCCAGCAGCGTAGTGGACACGAACACTGAAGCTTTCTTT. This chain connects TRBV9 to TRBJ1-1; D is possibly TRBD1 (5 bases). Trimming stripped 0 bases from V and 1 base from J, with 7 bases between. This CDR3 has 14 amino acids. Germline V gene lookup returns CDR1 SGDLS and CDR2 YYNGEE.

J is TRBJ1-1 and V is TRBV19; no reliable D call. The germline gives CDR1 LNHDA, CDR2 SQIVND (reference sequence). Trimming left V 5 bases short and J 2 bases short, with 9 bases between. The CDR3 is 13 amino acids. CDR3 sequence reads: CASSAGLNTEAFF. As DNA, the CDR3 is TGTGCCAGTAGTGCAGGCCTTAACACTGAAGCTTTCTTT.